These T cell receptor beta chains were read from a single sample in a study of Ad26.COV2.S vaccination and SARS-CoV-2 variants. This table comes from immunoSEQ multiplex PCR, and its TCRdb copy is limited to in-frame clones, with some not included. The profile covers hundreds of thousands of clones, with about 90% appearing a single time and over 1.3% taken by the ten largest. This specimen was peripheral blood, taken in a trial of Ad26.COV2.S vaccine versus placebo. Every receptor here comes from a person aged 18-60 years who received the Ad26.COV2.S COVID-19 vaccine or a placebo. Each CDR3 is given with its conserved first and last residue. Fields, in order: clone size, J gene, V gene, D gene, CDR3 protein, CDR3 DNA. A D gene is named only where the DNA matches it firmly. Rows give clone size only sometimes, using once, few, many, or a class for an expanded clone.

size: NA
J: TRBJ1-1
V: TRBV27
D: NA
CDR3: CASRPWGEGKTSFF
DNA: TGTGCCAGCAGACCTTGGGGGGAGGGAAAGACATCTTTCTTT

size: NA
J: TRBJ2-2
V: TRBV18
D: TRBD1
CDR3: CASSPDRGQAGELFF
DNA: TGTGCCAGCTCACCTGACAGGGGGCAGGCCGGGGAGCTGTTTTTT

size: few
J: TRBJ1-1
V: TRBV5-6
D: NA
CDR3: CASSSRRRTEAFF
DNA: TGTGCCAGCAGCTCCAGGCGACGGACTGAAGCTTTCTTT

size: NA
J: TRBJ2-7
V: TRBV19
D: TRBD2
CDR3: CASSMRLAGTYEQYF
DNA: TGTGCCAGTAGTATGCGGCTAGCGGGAACCTACGAGCAGTACTTC

size: NA
J: TRBJ1-6
V: TRBV7-2
D: TRBD1
CDR3: CASGASWTGNSPLHF
DNA: TGTGCCAGCGGAGCTTCTTGGACAGGCAATTCACCCCTCCACTTT

size: NA
J: TRBJ1-2
V: TRBV6-5
D: NA
CDR3: CASVEGPVGYTF
DNA: TGTGCCAGCGTCGAGGGGCCCGTAGGCTACACCTTC

size: NA
J: TRBJ2-4
V: TRBV5-1
D: TRBD2
CDR3: CASSLALAGGRIQYF
DNA: TGCGCCAGCAGCTTGGCCCTAGCGGGGGGTCGCATTCAGTACTTC

size: NA
J: TRBJ2-1
V: TRBV5-1
D: NA
CDR3: CASSFDSAYNEQFF
DNA: TGCGCCAGCAGCTTCGACAGTGCGTACAATGAGCAGTTCTTC

size: few
J: TRBJ1-5
V: TRBV7-2
D: NA
CDR3: CASSSVSYGQPQHF
DNA: TGTGCCAGCAGCTCCGTCTCCTATGGGCAGCCCCAGCATTTT

size: once
J: TRBJ1-5
V: TRBV2
D: TRBD1
CDR3: CASSNRGWDQPQHF
DNA: TGTGCCAGCAGTAACAGGGGTTGGGATCAGCCCCAGCATTTT

size: NA
J: TRBJ2-3
V: TRBV18
D: TRBD2
CDR3: CASSPPTSGGADTQYF
DNA: TGTGCCAGCTCACCACCGACTAGCGGGGGGGCAGATACGCAGTATTTT

size: NA
J: TRBJ1-5
V: TRBV19
D: NA
CDR3: CASRATDRYNQPQHF
DNA: TGTGCCAGTAGGGCGACTGACAGGTACAATCAGCCCCAGCATTTT

size: once
J: TRBJ2-6
V: TRBV5-1
D: TRBD2
CDR3: CASSLVGGLRLSGANVLTF
DNA: TGCGCCAGCAGCTTGGTCGGGGGACTACGCCTCTCTGGGGCCAACGTCCTGACTTTC

size: NA
J: TRBJ2-2
V: TRBV25-1
D: NA
CDR3: CASSDYHTGELFF
DNA: TGTGCCAGCAGTGACTACCACACCGGGGAGCTGTTTTTT